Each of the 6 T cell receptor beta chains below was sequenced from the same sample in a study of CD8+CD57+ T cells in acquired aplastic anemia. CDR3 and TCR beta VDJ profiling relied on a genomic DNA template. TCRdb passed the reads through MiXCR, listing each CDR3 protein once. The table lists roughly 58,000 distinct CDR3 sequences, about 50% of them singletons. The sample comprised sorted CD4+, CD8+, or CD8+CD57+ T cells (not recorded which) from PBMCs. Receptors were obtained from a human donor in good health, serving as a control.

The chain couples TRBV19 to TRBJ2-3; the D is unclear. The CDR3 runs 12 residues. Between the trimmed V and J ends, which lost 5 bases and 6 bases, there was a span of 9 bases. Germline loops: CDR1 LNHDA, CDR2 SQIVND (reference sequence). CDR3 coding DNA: TGTGCCAGTAGTCCGGAGTTGGATACGCAGTATTTT. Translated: CASSPELDTQYF.

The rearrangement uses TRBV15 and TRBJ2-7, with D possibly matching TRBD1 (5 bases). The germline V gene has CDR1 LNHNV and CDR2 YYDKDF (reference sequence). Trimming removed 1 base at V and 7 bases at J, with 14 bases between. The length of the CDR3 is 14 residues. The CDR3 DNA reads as TGTGCCACCAGCAGAGGGGGCAGTGGTAATGAGCAGTACTTC. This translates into CATSRGGSGNEQYF. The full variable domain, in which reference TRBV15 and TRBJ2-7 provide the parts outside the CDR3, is DAMVIQNPRYQVTQFGKPVTLSCSQTLNHNVMYWYQQKSSQAPKLLFHYYDKDFNNEADTPDNFQSRRPNTSFCFLDIRSPGLGDTAMYLCATSRGGSGNEQYFGPGTRLTVT.

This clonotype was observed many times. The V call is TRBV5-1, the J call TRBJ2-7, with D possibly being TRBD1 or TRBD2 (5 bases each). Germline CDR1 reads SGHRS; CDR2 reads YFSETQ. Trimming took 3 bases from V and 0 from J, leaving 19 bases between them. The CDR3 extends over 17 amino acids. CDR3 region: CASSSGTGTRSSYEQYF. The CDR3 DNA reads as TGCGCCAGCAGCTCCGGAACCGGGACCCGTAGCTCCTACGAGCAGTACTTC.

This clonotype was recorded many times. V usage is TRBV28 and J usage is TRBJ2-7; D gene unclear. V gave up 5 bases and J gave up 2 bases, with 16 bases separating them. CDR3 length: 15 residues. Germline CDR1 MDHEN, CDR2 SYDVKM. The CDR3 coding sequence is TGTGCCAGCAGTCAAGGTCTTGGGGTAGCCTACGAGCAGTACTTC. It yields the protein CASSQGLGVAYEQYF.

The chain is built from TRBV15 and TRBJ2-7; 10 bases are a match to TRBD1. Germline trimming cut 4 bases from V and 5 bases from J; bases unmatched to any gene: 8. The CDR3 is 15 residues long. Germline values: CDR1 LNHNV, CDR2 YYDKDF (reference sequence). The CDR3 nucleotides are TGTGCCACCAGCACATTTGGGGACAGGGGCCACGAGCAGTACTTC. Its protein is CATSTFGDRGHEQYF.

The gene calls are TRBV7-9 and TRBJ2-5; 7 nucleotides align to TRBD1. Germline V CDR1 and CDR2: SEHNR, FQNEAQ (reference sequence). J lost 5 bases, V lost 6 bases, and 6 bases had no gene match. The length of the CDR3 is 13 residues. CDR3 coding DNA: TGTGCCAGCAGTGCGACAGGGCTGGAGACCCAGTACTTC. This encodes CASSATGLETQYF.